This TCR beta chain was found in a study of blood T cell repertoires in COVID-19. Looking at the study overall: Donors in the United States, Italy and Spain gave samples during acute or convalescent COVID-19. T cells, B-cell-depleted T cells, or PBMCs supplied cDNA or gDNA.

The ends lost 10 bases at V and 5 bases at J; junction bases unmatched: 7. The germline V gene has CDR1 WSHSY and CDR2 SAAADI. The CDR3 is 13 residues long. In the study's own analysis: Reference gene primer amplification yielded estimated nucleated cell counts. TCRdb's table, derived via immunoSEQ multiplex PCR, lists solely in-frame clones and lacks some. V, J and clone size derive from that table, while D and trimming were established from the DNA sequence. The table has approximately 90,000 clones, more than 75% seen once. The chain is built from TRBV10-2 and TRBJ2-2; 7 nucleotides align to TRBD1. The clonotype was recovered from a human donor in a cohort sampled during active COVID-19. The sample consisted of peripheral blood. The CDR3 spells CATGKTGTGELFF. CDR3 in DNA: TGCGCCACCGGCAAGACAGGGACCGGGGAGCTGTTTTTT.